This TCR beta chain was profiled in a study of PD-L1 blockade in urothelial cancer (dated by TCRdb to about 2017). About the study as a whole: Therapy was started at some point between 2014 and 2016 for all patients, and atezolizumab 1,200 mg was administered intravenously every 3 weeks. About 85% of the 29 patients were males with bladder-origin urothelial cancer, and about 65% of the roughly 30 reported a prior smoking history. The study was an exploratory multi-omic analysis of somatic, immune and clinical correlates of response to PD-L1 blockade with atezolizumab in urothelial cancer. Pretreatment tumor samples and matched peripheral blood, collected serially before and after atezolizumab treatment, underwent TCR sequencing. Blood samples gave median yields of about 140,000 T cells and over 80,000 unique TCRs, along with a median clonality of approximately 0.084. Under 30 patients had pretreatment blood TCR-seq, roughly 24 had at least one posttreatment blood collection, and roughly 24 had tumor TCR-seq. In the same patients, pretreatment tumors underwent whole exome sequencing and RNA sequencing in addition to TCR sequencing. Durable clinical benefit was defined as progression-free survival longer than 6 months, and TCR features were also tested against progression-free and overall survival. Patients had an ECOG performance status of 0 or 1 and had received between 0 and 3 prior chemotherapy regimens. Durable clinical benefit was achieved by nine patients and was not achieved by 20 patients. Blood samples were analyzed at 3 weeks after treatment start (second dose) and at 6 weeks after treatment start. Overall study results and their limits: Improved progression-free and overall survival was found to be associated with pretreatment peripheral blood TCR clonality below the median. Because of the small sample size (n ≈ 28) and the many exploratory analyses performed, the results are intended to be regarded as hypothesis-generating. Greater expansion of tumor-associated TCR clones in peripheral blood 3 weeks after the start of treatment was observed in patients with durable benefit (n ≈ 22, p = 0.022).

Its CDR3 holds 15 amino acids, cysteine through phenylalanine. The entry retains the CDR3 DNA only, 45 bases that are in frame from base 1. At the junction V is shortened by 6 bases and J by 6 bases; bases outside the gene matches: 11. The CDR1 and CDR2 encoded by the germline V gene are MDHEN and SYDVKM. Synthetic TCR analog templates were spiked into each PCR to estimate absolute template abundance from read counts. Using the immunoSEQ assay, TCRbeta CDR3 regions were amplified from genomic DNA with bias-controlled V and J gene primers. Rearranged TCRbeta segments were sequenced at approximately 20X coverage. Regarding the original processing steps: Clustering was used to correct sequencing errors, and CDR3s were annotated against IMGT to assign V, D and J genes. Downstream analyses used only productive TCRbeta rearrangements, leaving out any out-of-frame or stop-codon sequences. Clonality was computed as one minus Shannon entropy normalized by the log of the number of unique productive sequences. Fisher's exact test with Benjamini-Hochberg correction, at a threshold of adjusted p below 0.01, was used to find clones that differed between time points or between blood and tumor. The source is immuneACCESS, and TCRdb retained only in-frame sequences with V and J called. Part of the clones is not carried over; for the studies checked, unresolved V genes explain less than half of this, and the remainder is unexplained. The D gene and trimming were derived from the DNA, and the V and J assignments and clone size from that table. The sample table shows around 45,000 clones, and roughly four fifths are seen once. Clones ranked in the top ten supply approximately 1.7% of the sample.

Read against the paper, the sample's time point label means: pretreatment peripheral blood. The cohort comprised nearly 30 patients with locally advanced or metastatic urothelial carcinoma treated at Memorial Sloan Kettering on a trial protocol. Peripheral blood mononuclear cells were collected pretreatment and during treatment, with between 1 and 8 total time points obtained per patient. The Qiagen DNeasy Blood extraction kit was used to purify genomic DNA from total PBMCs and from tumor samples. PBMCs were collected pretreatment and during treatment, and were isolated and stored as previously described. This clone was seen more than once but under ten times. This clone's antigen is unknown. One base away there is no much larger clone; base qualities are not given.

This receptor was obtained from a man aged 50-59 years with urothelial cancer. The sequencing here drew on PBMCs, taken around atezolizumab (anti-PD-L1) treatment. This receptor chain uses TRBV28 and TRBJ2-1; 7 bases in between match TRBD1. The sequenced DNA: TGTGCCAGCAGACCCGGACAGGCCGGAGGCAATGAGCAGTTCTTC. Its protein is CASRPGQAGGNEQFF.